This is a list of T cell receptor beta chains from one sample in a study of breast tumors, draining lymph nodes, adjacent tissues. MiXCR, applied by TCRdb to the multiplex PCR reads, yields one record per CDR3 protein. This table holds some 8,500 distinct CDR3 sequences, roughly 46% found once. Sequencing used tumor-adjacent breast tissue. Receptors originate from a female donor with breast cancer. Some clones in this sample may be carry-over from other donors' samples. Each CDR3 is given with its conserved first and last residue. The D gene is left open where the match is weak. Not all rows give a size; the values are once, few, many and, for expanded clones, a class.

clone_size: once
j_call: TRBJ1-3
d_call: TRBD1
v_call: TRBV7-8
cdr3_nt: TGTGTCAGCAGGGCTACGACAGGGTGGTCTGGAAACACCGTATATTTT
cdr3_aa: CVSRATTGWSGNTVYF

clone_size: .
j_call: TRBJ2-3
d_call: TRBD2
v_call: TRBV20-1
cdr3_nt: TGCAGTGCTCCTCTAGCGGGCACAGATACGCAGTATTTT
cdr3_aa: CSAPLAGTDTQYF

clone_size: many
j_call: TRBJ1-5
d_call: .
v_call: TRBV6-1
cdr3_nt: TGTGCCAGCAGTGTAGGGGCTCAGCCCCAGCATTTT
cdr3_aa: CASSVGAQPQHF

clone_size: medium-sized
j_call: TRBJ2-7
d_call: .
v_call: TRBV20-1
cdr3_nt: TGCAGTGCTAGCGCCCTGGCTTTCTACGAGCAGTACTTC
cdr3_aa: CSASALAFYEQYF

clone_size: .
j_call: TRBJ2-7
d_call: TRBD1
v_call: TRBV11-2
cdr3_nt: TGTGCCAGCAGCTTAGGACAGGGGGGTATCTACGAGCAGTACTTC
cdr3_aa: CASSLGQGGIYEQYF

clone_size: many
j_call: TRBJ1-2
d_call: .
v_call: TRBV5-4
cdr3_nt: TGTGCCAGCAGCTTGGAGGGAGGCAGCTATGGCTACACCTTC
cdr3_aa: CASSLEGGSYGYTF

clone_size: many
j_call: TRBJ1-2
d_call: .
v_call: TRBV27
cdr3_nt: TGTGCCAGCAGTTTATCGTCAGGGTCAGGATATGGCTACACCTTC
cdr3_aa: CASSLSSGSGYGYTF

clone_size: .
j_call: TRBJ2-7
d_call: .
v_call: TRBV9
cdr3_nt: TGTGCCAGCAGCGGGCAGACTGGCTACTACGAGCAGTACTTC
cdr3_aa: CASSGQTGYYEQYF

clone_size: once
j_call: TRBJ2-6
d_call: .
v_call: TRBV14
cdr3_nt: TGTGCCAGCAGCCGCTCGACAGACTACTACTCTGGGGCCAACGTCCTGACTTTC
cdr3_aa: CASSRSTDYYSGANVLTF

clone_size: many
j_call: TRBJ2-3
d_call: .
v_call: TRBV2
cdr3_nt: TGTGCCAGCAGTTCGGGAGAGGATACGCAGTATTTT
cdr3_aa: CASSSGEDTQYF

clone_size: few
j_call: TRBJ1-1
d_call: TRBD1
v_call: TRBV5-8
cdr3_nt: TGTGCCAGCGACAGGGTGAACACTGAAGCTTTCTTT
cdr3_aa: CASDRVNTEAFF

clone_size: .
j_call: TRBJ2-7
d_call: .
v_call: TRBV29-1
cdr3_nt: TGCAGCGTTGGGCGGGGCGCGGACGAGCAGTACTTC
cdr3_aa: CSVGRGADEQYF

clone_size: medium-sized
j_call: TRBJ2-5
d_call: TRBD1
v_call: TRBV2
cdr3_nt: TGTGCCAGCAGTGCCCCCGGGACAGGGAAACAAGAGACCCAGTACTTC
cdr3_aa: CASSAPGTGKQETQYF

clone_size: .
j_call: TRBJ2-3
d_call: TRBD1
v_call: TRBV28
cdr3_nt: TGTGCCAGCAGTCTAGACAGGGGGCGGGATACGCAGTATTTT
cdr3_aa: CASSLDRGRDTQYF

clone_size: many
j_call: TRBJ1-5
d_call: TRBD1
v_call: TRBV24-1
cdr3_nt: TGTGCCACCAGTGATACCGGACAGGGGTTACAGCCCCAGCATTTT
cdr3_aa: CATSDTGQGLQPQHF

clone_size: .
j_call: TRBJ2-7
d_call: TRBD2
v_call: TRBV20-1
cdr3_nt: TGCAGTGCTAGCGGGAGGGCCTACGAGCAGTACTTC
cdr3_aa: CSASGRAYEQYF

clone_size: few
j_call: TRBJ2-7
d_call: TRBD1
v_call: TRBV6-5
cdr3_nt: TGTGCCAGCAGTTCAGACTGGAGGACAGGGCGCGAGCAGTACTTC
cdr3_aa: CASSSDWRTGREQYF

clone_size: many
j_call: TRBJ1-5
d_call: .
v_call: TRBV12-3/TRBV12-4
cdr3_nt: TGTGCCAGCAGCCCGACAGGCGGTCAGCCCCAGCATTTT
cdr3_aa: CASSPTGGQPQHF

clone_size: many
j_call: TRBJ2-5
d_call: TRBD2
v_call: TRBV12-5
cdr3_nt: TGTGCTAGTGGTTCCGGGACTAGAGAGACCCAGTACTTC
cdr3_aa: CASGSGTRETQYF

clone_size: .
j_call: TRBJ1-3
d_call: .
v_call: TRBV10-3
cdr3_nt: TGTGCCATCAGTGACACGGTGGGCTCTGGAGACACCATATATTTT
cdr3_aa: CAISDTVGSGDTIYF

clone_size: medium-sized
j_call: TRBJ1-6
d_call: TRBD1
v_call: TRBV6-1
cdr3_nt: TGTGCCAGCACTGGACAGGGCATGAATAATTCACCCCTCCACTTT
cdr3_aa: CASTGQGMNNSPLHF

clone_size: medium-sized
j_call: TRBJ1-2
d_call: .
v_call: TRBV4-1
cdr3_nt: TGCGCCAGCAGCCAAGTGCCCAACCCCAGGGTTGGCTACACCTTC
cdr3_aa: CASSQVPNPRVGYTF

clone_size: many
j_call: TRBJ2-2
d_call: TRBD2
v_call: TRBV5-4
cdr3_nt: TGTGCCAGCAGCGCGGGGACTAGCGGGAGTGGAACCGGGGAGCTGTTTTTT
cdr3_aa: CASSAGTSGSGTGELFF

clone_size: many
j_call: TRBJ1-3
d_call: .
v_call: TRBV28
cdr3_nt: TGTGCCAGCAGGCTGGGGGGTTCTGGAAACACCATATATTTT
cdr3_aa: CASRLGGSGNTIYF

clone_size: medium-sized
j_call: TRBJ1-4
d_call: .
v_call: TRBV10-3
cdr3_nt: TGTGCCACGGGGGACAAGCGCGATGAAAAACTGTTTTTT
cdr3_aa: CATGDKRDEKLFF

clone_size: .
j_call: TRBJ2-5
d_call: .
v_call: TRBV7-6
cdr3_nt: TGTGCCAGCAGCTTAGACGGGGAGACCCAGTACTTC
cdr3_aa: CASSLDGETQYF

clone_size: many
j_call: TRBJ2-3
d_call: .
v_call: TRBV19
cdr3_nt: TGTGCCAGTAGTACAGGGACAGATACGCAGTATTTT
cdr3_aa: CASSTGTDTQYF

clone_size: .
j_call: TRBJ2-1
d_call: .
v_call: TRBV20-1
cdr3_nt: TGCAGTGCTAGAGATCAATCCAGCGGGCCTTACAATGAGCAGTTCTTC
cdr3_aa: CSARDQSSGPYNEQFF

clone_size: many
j_call: TRBJ2-2
d_call: .
v_call: TRBV2
cdr3_nt: TGTGCCAGCAGTGAAATAGAGGGGGGATCCGGGGAGCTGTTTTTT
cdr3_aa: CASSEIEGGSGELFF

clone_size: .
j_call: TRBJ1-1
d_call: .
v_call: TRBV25-1
cdr3_nt: TGTGCCAGCAGTGAACTGGGGTCGGACACTGAAGCTTTCTTT
cdr3_aa: CASSELGSDTEAFF

clone_size: medium-sized
j_call: TRBJ2-1
d_call: TRBD2
v_call: TRBV29-1
cdr3_nt: TGCAGCGTAGCGGGACTAGCGGATCACAATGAGCAGTTCTTC
cdr3_aa: CSVAGLADHNEQFF

clone_size: medium-sized
j_call: TRBJ2-1
d_call: TRBD2
v_call: TRBV10-1
cdr3_nt: TGCGCCAGCAGTCGCGGACTAGCGGGAGACAATGAGCAGTTCTTC
cdr3_aa: CASSRGLAGDNEQFF

clone_size: large
j_call: TRBJ2-1
d_call: TRBD2
v_call: TRBV10-3
cdr3_nt: TGTGCCATCAGAGGACTAGCGGGACCGGATGAGCAGTTCTTC
cdr3_aa: CAIRGLAGPDEQFF

clone_size: medium-sized
j_call: TRBJ1-5
d_call: TRBD1
v_call: TRBV20-1
cdr3_nt: TGCAGTGCCAAGTTGACAGGGGGCGCGGGTCAGCCCCAGCATTTT
cdr3_aa: CSAKLTGGAGQPQHF

clone_size: many
j_call: TRBJ2-6
d_call: .
v_call: TRBV29-1
cdr3_nt: TGCAGCGTTGGGTCGGAGCAGGGGGCCAACGTCCTGACTTTC
cdr3_aa: CSVGSEQGANVLTF

clone_size: many
j_call: TRBJ1-5
d_call: .
v_call: TRBV28
cdr3_nt: TGTGCCAGCAGTTTAGATGGAGGGAATCAGCCCCAGCATTTT
cdr3_aa: CASSLDGGNQPQHF

clone_size: medium-sized
j_call: TRBJ1-2
d_call: .
v_call: TRBV5-1
cdr3_nt: TGCGCCAGCAGCTTGCATAATTCTGGGACGGGGCCTGTTGGCTACACCTTC
cdr3_aa: CASSLHNSGTGPVGYTF